This entry lists 13 T cell receptor beta chains sequenced from one sample in a study of blood T cell repertoires in COVID-19. TCRdb's copy holds only in-frame clones and misses some; the assay was immunoSEQ multiplex PCR. The table shows 50,000 to 75,000 clones, with about nine tenths occurring only once. The specimen sequenced was peripheral blood. These receptors were obtained from a human donor in a cohort sampled during active COVID-19.

The chain employs TRBV9 and TRBJ2-7; possible D gene TRBD2, 5 bases. The CDR3 runs to 14 residues. Germline CDR1 SGDLS, CDR2 YYNGEE. The ends were cut back, 4 bases at V and 0 bases at J, with 11 bases in the middle. This CDR3 is CASSIFEGSYEQYF. CDR3 in DNA: TGTGCCAGCAGCATTTTTGAGGGCTCCTACGAGCAGTACTTC.

This chain links TRBV11-2 with TRBJ2-3, with 8 bases fitting TRBD1. The germline V gene has CDR1 SGHAT and CDR2 FQNNGV. The CDR3 loop spans 17 amino acids. V dropped 0 bases and J dropped 5; count of bases not matched to a gene: 10. Here the CDR3 DNA reads TGTGCCAGCAGCTTAGAGTCTGGCAGGGGGCTCAAAGATACGCAGTATTTT. It encodes CASSLESGRGLKDTQYF.

The chain carries TRBV5-5 and TRBJ1-2; D unclear. Germline V gives CDR1 SGHKS, CDR2 YYEKEE (reference sequence). The CDR3 has 15 residues. The V end was cut by 0 bases, the J end by 6 bases, with 15 bases between. The CDR3, as DNA: TGTGCCAGCAGCTTGGGTTACAGTGGAGGAGATGGCTACACCTTC. This codes for CASSLGYSGGDGYTF.

This chain connects TRBV5-4 to TRBJ2-3; a weak D match, TRBD2 (6 bases). Trimming shortened V by 10 bases and J by 1 base, and 13 bases separated the two germline ends. The CDR3 covers 13 residues. From germline, CDR1 is SGHNT and CDR2 YYREEE (reference sequence). CDR3 loop: CAGSEGRTDTQYF. The CDR3 DNA reads TGTGCCGGTTCGGAGGGGCGCACAGATACGCAGTATTTT.

The rearrangement links TRBV28 to TRBJ2-3, with 7 positions matching TRBD1. This CDR3 spans 17 amino acids. In germline, CDR1 is MDHEN, CDR2 SYDVKM. V shed 1 base and J 4 bases; nucleotides not matched to a gene: 11. CDR3 protein: CASSLLGGPTKADTQYF. DNA of the CDR3: TGTGCCAGCAGTTTATTAGGGGGCCCGACGAAAGCAGATACGCAGTATTTT.

V and J are TRBV7-3 and TRBJ2-3, with TRBD2 as a possible D gene (5 bases). The CDR3 loop spans 15 amino acids. Germline loops: CDR1 SGHTA, CDR2 FQGTGA. The V gene lost 2 bases and the J gene lost 1 base, with 10 bases spanning the gap. This chain's CDR3 is CASSLGSPGTDTQYF. The CDR3 DNA reads as TGTGCCAGCAGCTTAGGGAGCCCCGGCACAGATACGCAGTATTTT.

Note on this clone: One junction end does not reproduce the germline sequence, and a read error may be involved. The chain recombines TRBV7-7 with TRBJ2-3; D might be TRBD2 (6 bases). This CDR3 contains 15 residues. Germline CDR1 reads SSHAT; CDR2 reads FNYEAQ (reference sequence). The DNA for the CDR3 is TGTGCTAGCAGCTTAACTGACGGGAGAGGAGATACGCAGTATTTT. Residues: CASSLTDGRGDTQYF.

The chain uses TRBV11-2 and TRBJ2-1; D might be TRBD2 (7 bases). V lost 1 base to trimming and J lost 0 bases, with 10 bases between them. There are 16 residues in the CDR3. CDR1 is SGHAT and CDR2 is FQNNGV in the germline V gene. As DNA, the CDR3 is TGTGCCAGCAGCTTAGCGGGGGGCTCCTCCTACAATGAGCAGTTCTTC. Translation: CASSLAGGSSYNEQFF.

The rearrangement links TRBV6-5 to TRBJ1-6; 7 bases fit TRBD1. V was clipped by 7 bases and J by 8 bases; unmatched bases: 2. The CDR3 consists of 12 residues. The germline V gene encodes CDR1 MNHEY and CDR2 SVGAGI. The CDR3 DNA reads as TGTGCCAGCAAGGACAGGTATTCACCCCTCCACTTT. Translated, it gives CASKDRYSPLHF.

The V and J genes are TRBV28 and TRBJ1-3; no clear D gene. There are 12 residues in the CDR3. Germline values: CDR1 MDHEN, CDR2 SYDVKM. The V and J ends lost 1 base and 5 bases respectively, with 3 bases between them. The CDR3, as DNA: TGTGCCAGCAGTTTATCTAGAAACACCATATATTTT. Amino acids: CASSLSRNTIYF.

The rearrangement links TRBV10-3 to TRBJ1-1; D may be TRBD1 (5 bases). The germline V and J ends were trimmed by 0 bases and 0 bases, with 8 bases remaining between them. CDR1 and CDR2 from the germline V gene are ENHRY and SYGVKD. CDR3 length: 15 residues. CDR3 amino acids: CAISESPGLNTEAFF. Written as DNA, the CDR3 is TGTGCCATCAGTGAGTCCCCAGGGTTGAACACTGAAGCTTTCTTT.

CDR3 in amino acids: CASSQGSGGFQFF. CDR3 coding DNA: TGCGCCAGCAGCCAGGGAAGCGGGGGGTTTCAGTTCTTC. The rearrangement links TRBV4-3 to TRBJ2-1; TRBD2 matches 9 bases. This CDR3 contains 13 residues. Germline V gene sequence: CDR1 LGHNA, CDR2 YSLEER. Trimming cost V 3 bases and J 13 bases; bases outside gene matches: 7.

The CDR3 DNA reads as TGTGCCAGCAGCGCCGCCCACATGTATCCCGCCTATGGCTACACCTTC. Translated: CASSAAHMYPAYGYTF. The gene calls are TRBV9 and TRBJ1-2; D not resolved. In germline, CDR1 is SGDLS, CDR2 YYNGEE. The CDR3 extends over 16 amino acids. V gave up 3 bases and J gave up 4 bases, with 19 bases separating them. The whole variable domain, filled in from reference TRBV9 and TRBJ1-2, reads DSGVTQTPKHLITATGQRVTLRCSPRSGDLSVYWYQQSLDQGLQFLIQYYNGEERAKGNILERFSAQQFPDLHSELNLSSLELGDSALYFCASSAAHMYPAYGYTFGSGTRLTVV.